This passage covers 9 T cell receptor beta chains from one sample sequenced in a study of cytomegalovirus exposure and HLA in healthy donors. Amplification used 60 Vbeta primers and 13 Jbeta primers. Repertoires were generated with immunoSEQ multiplex PCR, while TCRdb's copy carries only in-frame clones and drops some. The sample has tens of thousands of clones; roughly two thirds are singletons. The sample comprised PBMCs. The source is a man aged 60 to 75 in good health and CMV-seropositive.

This clone was recorded only once. The chain carries TRBV6-5 and TRBJ1-1; 11 nucleotides agree with TRBD1. V shed 7 bases and J 5 bases; nucleotides not matched to a gene: 6. The CDR3 totals 14 residues. The V gene's germline CDR1 is MNHEY and CDR2 SVGAGI. The CDR3 region is CASTRGTGGTEAFF. The CDR3 DNA is TGTGCCAGCACCAGGGGGACAGGGGGGACTGAAGCTTTCTTT.

This clone was detected a few times. The rearrangement uses TRBV9 and TRBJ1-1; TRBD1 agrees at 9 bases. Unmatched junction bases numbered 13, after V lost 9 bases and J lost 7 bases. Germline V gives CDR1 SGDLS, CDR2 YYNGEE. This CDR3 spans 14 amino acids. The CDR3 reads CATGQWTGVNEAFF. The CDR3 DNA is TGTGCCACCGGACAGTGGACAGGGGTTAATGAAGCTTTCTTT.

This clone was counted a single time. V gene TRBV11-2 combines with J gene TRBJ2-1; D is uncertain. There are 15 residues in the CDR3. The germline V and J ends were trimmed by 1 base and 0 bases, with 7 bases remaining between them. CDR1 is SGHAT, CDR2 FQNNGV, per germline. Here the CDR3 DNA reads TGTGCCAGCAGCTTAGTACTAAACTCCTACAATGAGCAGTTCTTC. It encodes CASSLVLNSYNEQFF.

The sample holds a few counts of this clone. This chain joins TRBV10-3 and TRBJ2-7; TRBD2 might be the D (5 bases). CDR1 is ENHRY, CDR2 SYGVKD, per germline. CDR3 length: 11 amino acids. Trimming took 11 bases from V and 4 from J, leaving 12 bases between them. CDR3: CAARGNYEQYF. Here the CDR3 DNA reads TGTGCCGCCCGGGGAAATTACGAGCAGTACTTC.

The chain recombines TRBV12-5 with TRBJ1-2; 7 bases are a match to TRBD1. The J segment lost 7 bases and the V segment lost 4 bases, leaving 6 bases of the junction unmatched. CDR1 and CDR2 from the germline V gene are LGHNT and FRNRAP. The CDR3 covers 13 residues. This CDR3 reads CASGWTTGIGYTF. The CDR3 nucleotides are TGTGCTAGTGGTTGGACGACAGGGATTGGCTACACCTTC.

V gene TRBV5-6 combines with J gene TRBJ2-7; 7 bases line up with TRBD1. CDR3 size: 16 residues. The junction had 10 bases not matched to a gene; V was cut back by 2 bases and J by 2 bases. Germline CDR1 SGHDT, CDR2 YYEEEE. DNA of the CDR3: TGTGCCAGCAGCTTCCGAACCCGGGACAGACCCTACGAGCAGTACTTC. Encoded protein: CASSFRTRDRPYEQYF. Together with reference TRBV5-6 and TRBJ2-7, the CDR3 gives the full variable domain: DAGVTQSPTHLIKTRGQQVTLRCSPKSGHDTVSWYQQALGQGPQFIFQYYEEEERQRGNFPDRFSGHQFPNYSSELNVNALLLGDSALYLCASSFRTRDRPYEQYFGPGTRLTVT.

This chain connects TRBV5-4 to TRBJ2-7; 8 positions agree with TRBD2. There are 13 residues in the CDR3. Per germline, CDR1 SGHNT and CDR2 YYREEE (reference sequence). The trim removed 2 bases at V and 4 bases at J, leaving 2 bases unmatched. In nucleotides, the CDR3 is TGTGCCAGCAGCTTCGGGGGGGGGTACGAGCAGTACTTC. Its translation is CASSFGGGYEQYF.

CDR3 protein: CASSQARTAEKLFF. CDR3 sequence (DNA): TGTGCCAGCAGCCAAGCCCGGACAGCTGAAAAACTGTTTTTT. The chain recombines TRBV14 with TRBJ1-4, with TRBD1 as a possible D gene (6 bases). CDR1 and CDR2 (germline): SGHDN, FVKESK. This CDR3 has 14 residues. V was clipped by 1 base and J by 7 bases, with 10 bases between them.

This clone was seen a handful of times. The rearrangement links TRBV29-1 to TRBJ2-1, with 7 positions matching TRBD2. Germline CDR1 is SQVTM and CDR2 is ANQGSEA. The CDR3 is made up of 14 amino acids. The trim removed 7 bases at V and 10 bases at J, leaving 16 bases unmatched. The chain's CDR3 is CSAAWGGLGNEQFF. In DNA form, the CDR3 reads TGCAGCGCTGCCTGGGGGGGTTTGGGAAACGAGCAGTTCTTC.